This T cell receptor (beta chain) was sequenced in a study of early stage breast cancer tumors. Libraries were prepared by immunoSEQ multiplex PCR; TCRdb keeps only in-frame clonotypes and omits some of them. The repertoire holds tens of thousands of clones, about 78% seen once, with 7.2% in the top ten. Germline V CDR1 and CDR2: SGHTA, FQGNSA. Trimming removed 4 bases from V and 5 bases from J; junction bases left unmatched: 3. The CDR3 runs 13 residues. V usage is TRBV7-2 and J usage is TRBJ2-3; the match to TRBD1 covers 7 bases. Sample: blood. The clonotype comes from a person aged 45-65 years with breast cancer. In nucleotides, the CDR3 is TGTGCCAGCAGCTCACAGGGGAGAGATACGCAGTATTTT. Translated: CASSSQGRDTQYF.